This T cell receptor beta chain is from a study of high-grade serous ovarian cancer treatment subgroups. Study context: Each sample yielded on average around 7,500 unique TCR beta rearrangements from approximately 15,000 reads. Broader study findings: The analyses considered CDR3 and ignored CDR1 and CDR2.

Method: immunoSEQ multiplex PCR; TCRdb's copy keeps in-frame clones and lacks some. Among thousands of clones listed, over 70% were seen once. Tumor samples were obtained before definitive surgery or chemotherapy. The germline gives CDR1 SGHTA, CDR2 FQGNSA. This CDR3 has 13 amino acids. Trimming left V 2 bases short and J 2 bases short, with 6 bases between. Comment on this clone: Its antigen is as yet unknown.

The gene calls are TRBV7-2 and TRBJ1-2, with unresolved D. The source is a human donor with high-grade serous ovarian cancer. Sequences were obtained from tumor tissue. In nucleotides, the CDR3 is TGTGCCAGCAGCTTACGCGTCAACTATGGCTACACCTTC. Amino acids: CASSLRVNYGYTF.